A single sample is the source of the 10 T cell receptor beta chains below, sequenced in a study of OX40 agonist ivuxolimab in advanced cancers. Method: immunoSEQ multiplex PCR; TCRdb's copy keeps in-frame clones and lacks some. The sample yields about 81,000 clones, about 86% seen once. The sequencing used CD4+ or CD8+ T cells sorted from blood, collected in a trial of the OX40 agonist ivuxolimab. These receptor sequences come from an adult with an advanced solid tumor such as melanoma, head and neck, liver or kidney cancer.

The CDR3 DNA is TGTGCCAGCAGTCTTCGACGTACTGGGAAGAACAATGAGCAGTTCTTC. Protein product: CASSLRRTGKNNEQFF. This chain connects TRBV27 to TRBJ2-1; unclear D gene. The CDR3 covers 16 residues. CDR1 and CDR2 (germline): MNHEY, SMNVEV (reference sequence). The V end lost 5 bases, the J end lost 5 bases, and 19 bases lay between the germline ends.

The V and J genes are TRBV9 and TRBJ1-3; D is unresolved. CDR1 and CDR2 from the germline V gene are SGDLS and YYNGEE. Trimming took 2 bases from V and 0 from J, leaving 12 bases between them. The CDR3 is made up of 16 amino acids. CDR3 protein: CASSVGSLSSGNTIYF. The CDR3 bases are TGTGCCAGCAGCGTGGGGAGCCTAAGCTCTGGAAACACCATATATTTT.

J is TRBJ2-3 and V is TRBV7-9; TRBD2 matches 13 bases. Germline-derived CDR1 and CDR2 are SEHNR and FQNEAQ (reference sequence). The CDR3 contains 16 residues. V was clipped by 4 bases and J by 2 bases; unmatched bases: 3. CDR3 protein: CASSSGTSGVTDTQYF. In DNA form, the CDR3 reads TGTGCCAGCAGCTCCGGGACTAGCGGGGTCACAGATACGCAGTATTTT.

V and J are TRBV4-3 and TRBJ2-5; D is uncertain. This CDR3 region has 15 residues. Between the trimmed V and J ends, which lost 4 bases and 4 bases, there was a span of 16 bases. Germline CDR1 LGHNA, CDR2 YSLEER. CDR3 sequence reads: CASSPTVGKGETQYF. As DNA, the CDR3 is TGCGCCAGCAGCCCGACGGTGGGGAAGGGAGAGACCCAGTACTTC.

The chain recombines TRBV18 with TRBJ1-3, with D maybe TRBD1 (5 bases). Trimming stripped 6 bases from V and 4 bases from J, with 16 bases between. This CDR3 contains 15 residues. Germline V CDR1 and CDR2: KGHSH, LQKENI. The DNA for the CDR3 is TGTGCCAGCTCTCATCCCGGGGCAAGCGGAAACACCATATATTTT. Translation gives CASSHPGASGNTIYF.

The chain joins TRBV15 to TRBJ2-5; 10 positions match TRBD2. This CDR3 comprises 16 residues. The germline gives CDR1 LNHNV, CDR2 YYDKDF (reference sequence). Trimming cost V 6 bases and J 5 bases; bases outside gene matches: 12. The CDR3, as DNA: TGTGCCACCAGGTTCGGGAGCGGGAGGGGCGGGGAGACCCAGTACTTC. It translates to CATRFGSGRGGETQYF. The whole variable domain, filled in from reference TRBV15 and TRBJ2-5, reads DAMVIQNPRYQVTQFGKPVTLSCSQTLNHNVMYWYQQKSSQAPKLLFHYYDKDFNNEADTPDNFQSRRPNTSFCFLDIRSPGLGDTAMYLCATRFGSGRGGETQYFGPGTRLLVL.

The V and J genes are TRBV5-1 and TRBJ2-5, with unresolved D. The CDR3 is made up of 14 amino acids. The germline V gene has CDR1 SGHRS and CDR2 YFSETQ. V lost 1 base, J lost 1 base, and 8 bases lay in between. In DNA, the CDR3 is TGCGCCAGCAGCTTGATAGCTCCCCAAGAGACCCAGTACTTC. It yields the protein CASSLIAPQETQYF. The full variable domain, with the rest looked up from reference TRBV5-1 and TRBJ2-5, is KAGVTQTPRYLIKTRGQQVTLSCSPISGHRSVSWYQQTPGQGLQFLFEYFSETQRNKGNFPGRFSGRQFSNSRSEMNVSTLELGDSALYLCASSLIAPQETQYFGPGTRLLVL.

The chain recombines TRBV19 with TRBJ2-1, with unresolved D. The CDR3 is made up of 12 amino acids. Germline CDR1 is LNHDA and CDR2 is SQIVND (reference sequence). The germline V and J ends were trimmed by 5 bases and 9 bases, with 11 bases remaining between them. In nucleotides, the CDR3 is TGTGCCAGTAGTCTATTCCGAGGTGAGCAGTTCTTC. Translation gives CASSLFRGEQFF.

In the case of this clone: One end of the junction is discordant with germline, which a read error may explain. The chain joins TRBV7-9 to TRBJ2-2, with 9 nucleotides matching TRBD2. CDR1 is SEHNR and CDR2 is FQNEAQ in the germline V gene (reference sequence). The CDR3 is 13 amino acids. Here the CDR3 DNA reads TGTGCCAGCAGCCTAGCGGGGACCGGGGAGCTGTTTTTT. Amino acids: CASSLAGTGELFF.

V usage is TRBV29-1 and J usage is TRBJ2-3; 8 bases fit TRBD2. Losses at the gene ends were 0 bases for V and 3 bases for J; bases not matched to a gene: 11. Germline assignment: CDR1 SQVTM and CDR2 ANQGSEA. There are 17 residues in the CDR3. CDR3 residues: CSVEDLHGGGGTDTQYF. The CDR3 bases are TGCAGCGTTGAAGATCTTCACGGGGGGGGAGGGACAGATACGCAGTATTTT.